The 26 T cell receptor beta chains presented below share a single source sample, sequenced in a study of T cell responses to AZD1222 COVID-19 vaccine. TCRdb's copy holds only in-frame clones and misses some; the assay was immunoSEQ multiplex PCR. The sample includes around 150,000 clones, 94% of them seen just once. The source material was peripheral blood, sampled on day 0 of AZD1222 vaccination. The receptor source for this set is an adult in good health.

This chain joins TRBV27 and TRBJ1-5, with a tentative D call TRBD1 (6 bases). The CDR3 totals 16 residues. The ends were cut back, 10 bases at V and 4 bases at J, with 23 bases in the middle. Germline loops: CDR1 MNHEY, CDR2 SMNVEV (reference sequence). CDR3 DNA sequence: TGTGCCACCGCTCAGTTGCCTAGGGGGGATAATCAGCCCCAGCATTTT. Residues: CATAQLPRGDNQPQHF.

This sequence joins TRBV28 and TRBJ1-5; D remains unclear. CDR1 and CDR2 (germline): MDHEN, SYDVKM. CDR3 length: 16 amino acids. Trimming left V 7 bases short and J 1 base short, with 17 bases between. CDR3 in amino acids: CASISNRDYSNQPQHF. CDR3 coding DNA: TGTGCCAGCATCTCAAATAGGGATTACAGCAATCAGCCCCAGCATTTT.

The rearrangement joins TRBV4-1 to TRBJ1-5; possibly TRBD1 for D (5 bases). The V end was cut by 0 bases, the J end by 7 bases, with 13 bases between. There are 15 residues in the CDR3. Germline V CDR1 and CDR2: MGHRA, YSYEKL. The CDR3 is CASSQDKGIGQPQHF. CDR3 DNA sequence: TGCGCCAGCAGCCAAGACAAGGGGATAGGGCAGCCCCAGCATTTT.

V gene TRBV9 combines with J gene TRBJ1-6; D is unclear. The CDR3 is 13 amino acids. Trimming took 0 bases from V and 14 from J, leaving 12 bases between them. The V gene's germline CDR1 is SGDLS and CDR2 YYNGEE. The CDR3 here is CASSVDPTFTLHF. CDR3 sequence (DNA): TGTGCCAGCAGCGTAGATCCAACCTTCACCCTCCACTTT.

The chain combines TRBV7-9 with TRBJ2-2, with TRBD2 matching over 7 bases. CDR1 and CDR2 from the germline V gene are SEHNR and FQNEAQ (reference sequence). Unmatched junction bases numbered 0, after V lost 0 bases and J lost 5 bases. CDR3 length: 14 amino acids. The DNA for the CDR3 is TGTGCCAGCAGCTTAGCCGGGGGGACCGGGGAGCTGTTTTTT. Its protein is CASSLAGGTGELFF.

The chain uses TRBV7-9 and TRBJ2-3, with D perhaps matching TRBD2 (6 bases). Trimming removed 1 base at V and 3 bases at J, with 11 bases between. This CDR3 comprises 15 residues. CDR1 and CDR2 (germline): SEHNR, FQNEAQ (reference sequence). CDR3 loop: CASSLEGGGTDTQYF. The DNA for the CDR3 is TGTGCCAGCAGCTTAGAGGGAGGTGGGACAGATACGCAGTATTTT.

The chain joins TRBV28 to TRBJ1-1; D might be TRBD1 (5 bases). From germline, CDR1 is MDHEN and CDR2 SYDVKM. CDR3 size: 14 residues. V was pared by 6 bases and J by 5 bases, with 16 bases between. Here the CDR3 DNA reads TGTGCCAGCAGCCCCGTGGTCGGGGGGACTGAAGCTTTCTTT. Translating gives CASSPVVGGTEAFF.

This chain joins TRBV7-3 and TRBJ1-1; the D is unclear. Germline V CDR1 and CDR2: SGHTA, FQGTGA. The CDR3 contains 14 residues. Trimming removed 1 base at V and 1 base at J, with 7 bases between. The CDR3 sequence: CASSLSPENTEAFF. The CDR3 coding sequence is TGTGCCAGCAGCTTAAGTCCAGAGAACACTGAAGCTTTCTTT.

The chain joins TRBV24-1 to TRBJ2-3; D uncertain. Trimming removed 6 bases at V and 4 bases at J, with 4 bases between. Germline V gene lookup returns CDR1 KGHDR and CDR2 SFDVKD. The CDR3 totals 11 residues. The CDR3 loop is CATSTSDTQYF. CDR3 DNA: TGTGCCACCAGTACCTCAGATACGCAGTATTTT.

The rearrangement joins TRBV2 to TRBJ1-6; 7 bases line up with TRBD1. The CDR3 spans 13 residues. CDR1 SNHLY and CDR2 FYNNEI come from the germline V gene. The junction had 5 bases not matched to a gene; V was cut back by 6 bases and J by 9 bases. The CDR3: CASRRQGTSPLHF. In DNA form, the CDR3 reads TGTGCCAGCAGAAGACAGGGAACTTCACCCCTCCACTTT.

This clone was recorded once. This sequence joins TRBV19 and TRBJ2-5; TRBD1 or TRBD2 may be the D gene (6 bases each). Germline CDR1 reads LNHDA; CDR2 reads SQIVND (reference sequence). This CDR3 contains 16 residues. Trimming took 3 bases from V and 3 from J, leaving 17 bases between them. CDR3: CASSIQGGSRKETQYF. DNA of the CDR3: TGTGCCAGTAGTATCCAAGGGGGGAGCCGGAAAGAGACCCAGTACTTC.

This chain joins TRBV12-3 or TRBV12-4 and TRBJ2-3; D unresolved. There are 12 residues in the CDR3. V was shortened by 3 bases and J by 7 bases, with 8 bases between the two germline ends. The CDR3 loop reads CASSFGRNTQYF. The CDR3 DNA follows: TGTGCCAGCAGTTTTGGGCGGAATACGCAGTATTTT.

The CDR3 region is CASSQESYNSPLHF. The CDR3 DNA reads TGCGCCAGCAGCCAAGAGTCCTATAATTCACCCCTCCACTTT. The rearrangement joins TRBV4-1 to TRBJ1-6; D unclear. Germline CDR1 MGHRA, CDR2 YSYEKL. The V end lost 0 bases, the J end lost 1 base, and 1 base lay between the germline ends. CDR3 length: 14 residues.

The gene calls are TRBV19 and TRBJ2-2; D not resolved. This CDR3 spans 13 amino acids. Trimming took 5 bases from V and 9 from J, leaving 13 bases between them. Germline V lookup: CDR1 LNHDA, CDR2 SQIVND (reference sequence). CDR3 bases: TGTGCCAGTAGTCCAGTCGACGGCAGGGAGCTGTTTTTT. Its translation is CASSPVDGRELFF.

V is TRBV7-2 and J is TRBJ2-1; 11 bases line up with TRBD1. The trim removed 5 bases at V and 0 bases at J, leaving 12 bases unmatched. This CDR3 spans 19 amino acids. The V gene's germline CDR1 is SGHTA and CDR2 FQGNSA. DNA of the CDR3: TGTGCCAGCAGCCTCGGGACAGGGGGACCGAGAAGCTCCTACAATGAGCAGTTCTTC. This translates into CASSLGTGGPRSSYNEQFF. The whole variable domain, remainder taken from reference TRBV7-2 and TRBJ2-1, is GAGVSQSPSNKVTEKGKDVELRCDPISGHTALYWYRQSLGQGLEFLIYFQGNSAPDKSGLPSDRFSAERTGGSVSTLTIQRTQQEDSAVYLCASSLGTGGPRSSYNEQFFGPGTRLTVL.

The chain carries TRBV6-2 or TRBV6-3 and TRBJ1-2; 7 bases fit TRBD1. Germline CDR1 MNHEY, CDR2 SVGEGT. This CDR3 has 16 residues. The J segment lost 6 bases and the V segment lost 0 bases, leaving 10 bases of the junction unmatched. For the CDR3, the DNA is TGTGCCAGCAGTTACTCGAAGACAGGGACGGTAGATGGCTACACCTTC. Protein product: CASSYSKTGTVDGYTF.

This clone appeared once. This chain uses TRBV24-1 with TRBJ2-4; unclear D gene. This CDR3 is 15 amino acids long. V lost 5 bases, J lost 5 bases, and 15 bases lay in between. Germline assignment: CDR1 KGHDR and CDR2 SFDVKD. DNA for the CDR3: TGTGCCACCAGTGGGGGTGTACCGAACCAAAACATTCAGTACTTC. Translation: CATSGGVPNQNIQYF.

The V call is TRBV7-2, the J call TRBJ1-1, with a tentative D call TRBD1 (5 bases). The germline V gene encodes CDR1 SGHTA and CDR2 FQGNSA. This CDR3 has 14 amino acids. V was trimmed by 5 bases and J by 1 base, leaving 11 bases between them. CDR3 protein: CASSLRGRNTEAFF. The CDR3 DNA sequence: TGTGCCAGCAGCCTGCGGGGGAGGAACACTGAAGCTTTCTTT.

The chain carries TRBV9 and TRBJ2-2; 9 nucleotides match TRBD1. This CDR3 is built from 16 residues. Germline V CDR1 and CDR2: SGDLS, YYNGEE. With V trimmed by 2 bases and J by 4 bases, 6 bases remained unmatched. In DNA, the CDR3 is TGTGCCAGCAGCGTGGTGGGACAGGGCGGCACCGGGGAGCTGTTTTTT. Its protein is CASSVVGQGGTGELFF.

The chain is built from TRBV18 and TRBJ1-1, with D unclear. Germline V lookup: CDR1 KGHSH, CDR2 LQKENI. Trimming left V 5 bases short and J 7 bases short, with 11 bases between. The CDR3 runs 12 residues. CDR3 loop: CASSRWRGEAFF. Here the CDR3 DNA reads TGTGCCAGCTCAAGATGGCGCGGTGAAGCTTTCTTT. Full variable domain (outside the CDR3, taken from reference TRBV18 and TRBJ1-1): NAGVMQNPRHLVRRRGQEARLRCSPMKGHSHVYWYRQLPEEGLKFMVYLQKENIIDESGMPKERFSAEFPKEGPSILRIQQVVRGDSAAYFCASSRWRGEAFFGQGTRLTVV.

The chain carries TRBV6-5 and TRBJ1-5; TRBD1 might be the D (5 bases). Trimming shortened V by 4 bases and J by 1 base, and 14 bases separated the two germline ends. The CDR3 extends over 16 amino acids. CDR1 and CDR2 (germline): MNHEY, SVGAGI. The CDR3 region is CASSWGGTGSNQPQHF. Written as DNA, the CDR3 is TGTGCCAGCAGTTGGGGGGGGACGGGGAGCAATCAGCCCCAGCATTTT.

This chain joins TRBV19 and TRBJ1-6; 7 nucleotides match TRBD1. The CDR3 length is 17 residues. Germline V gene lookup returns CDR1 LNHDA and CDR2 SQIVND (reference sequence). The trim removed 0 bases at V and 7 bases at J, leaving 9 bases unmatched. The CDR3 region is CASSIETGSAQNSPLHF. The CDR3 nucleotides are TGTGCCAGTAGTATAGAGACAGGGAGCGCCCAGAATTCACCCCTCCACTTT.

The chain carries TRBV5-4 and TRBJ2-3, with D unresolved. The CDR3 has 16 amino acids. CDR1 and CDR2 (germline): SGHNT, YYREEE (reference sequence). V was shortened by 2 bases and J by 0 bases, with 13 bases between the two germline ends. CDR3 amino acids: CASSLRLALSTDTQYF. In DNA, the CDR3 is TGTGCCAGCAGCTTAAGACTTGCCCTTAGCACAGATACGCAGTATTTT. The entire variable domain, with the rest obtained from reference TRBV5-4 and TRBJ2-3, is as follows: ETGVTQSPTHLIKTRGQQVTLRCSSQSGHNTVSWYQQALGQGPQFIFQYYREEENGRGNFPPRFSGLQFPNYSSELNVNALELDDSALYLCASSLRLALSTDTQYFGPGTRLTVL.

The V call is TRBV7-6, the J call TRBJ1-3; possible D gene TRBD1, 5 bases. Deletions cut 5 bases from V and 0 bases from J, with 14 bases between. CDR1 is SGHVS and CDR2 is FNYEAQ in the germline V gene. The CDR3 has 16 amino acids. The CDR3 nucleotides are TGTGCCAGCAGCCTGGAGGGGTCGAGCTCTGGAAACACCATATATTTT. It encodes CASSLEGSSSGNTIYF.

The rearrangement uses TRBV7-3 and TRBJ1-1; 7 bases are shared with TRBD1. This CDR3 is 15 amino acids long. Trimming at V came to 4 bases and at J to 6 bases, leaving 11 bases not matched to a gene. Per the germline V gene, CDR1 is SGHTA and CDR2 is FQGTGA. CDR3 in DNA: TGTGCCAGCAGCTCCTCCTCGACAGGGAAGGCTGAAGCTTTCTTT. Amino acid sequence: CASSSSSTGKAEAFF.

This clone was observed a single time. The chain joins TRBV5-6 to TRBJ2-7, with 9 bases identical to TRBD1. V gave up 1 base and J gave up 6 bases; unmatched junction bases: 8. The germline gives CDR1 SGHDT, CDR2 YYEEEE. The CDR3 has 15 amino acids. This CDR3 reads CASSLKGQGFLEQYV. The CDR3, as DNA: TGTGCCAGCAGCTTGAAGGGACAGGGATTCCTCGAGCAGTACGTC.